The subject of this entry is one TCR beta chain. This record comes from a study of blood T cell repertoires in COVID-19. Turning to the study itself: The cDNA or gDNA used as material had been derived from T cells, B-cell-depleted T cells, or PBMCs.

The CDR3 is 15 amino acids. Per the germline V gene, CDR1 is SGHRS and CDR2 is YFSETQ. Trimming took off 6 bases at V and 3 bases at J, with 18 bases between the two ends. Seattle participants joined during active infection and were tracked over time. Original processing notes: From reference gene primer amplification, estimates of nucleated cell counts were derived. Sequencing used immunoSEQ multiplex PCR; TCRdb keeps in-frame clones, though not all of them. The DNA was the basis for D and trimming; V, J and clone size are from that table. Of 250,000 to 350,000 clones listed, about 88% are singletons.

Sequencing used peripheral blood. The TCR comes from a human donor with COVID-19, enrolled during active disease. The donor label of this sample is uncertain. The chain carries TRBV5-1 and TRBJ1-1; D is possibly TRBD1 (6 bases). CDR3 residues: CASNLREQGDTEAFF. CDR3 DNA sequence: TGCGCCAGCAACCTACGCGAACAGGGAGACACTGAAGCTTTCTTT. The complete variable domain, with remaining parts taken from reference TRBV5-1 and TRBJ1-1, reads KAGVTQTPRYLIKTRGQQVTLSCSPISGHRSVSWYQQTPGQGLQFLFEYFSETQRNKGNFPGRFSGRQFSNSRSEMNVSTLELGDSALYLCASNLREQGDTEAFFGQGTRLTVV.